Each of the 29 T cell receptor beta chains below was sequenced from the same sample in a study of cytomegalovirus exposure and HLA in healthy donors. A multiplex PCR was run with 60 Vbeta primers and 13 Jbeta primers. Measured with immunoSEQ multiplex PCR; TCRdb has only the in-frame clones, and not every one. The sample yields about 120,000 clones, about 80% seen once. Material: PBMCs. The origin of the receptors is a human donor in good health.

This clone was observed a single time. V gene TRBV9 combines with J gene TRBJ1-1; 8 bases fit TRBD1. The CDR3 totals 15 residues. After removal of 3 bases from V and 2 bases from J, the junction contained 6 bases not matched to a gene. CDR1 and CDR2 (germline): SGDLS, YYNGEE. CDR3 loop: CASSGWTGLNTEAFF. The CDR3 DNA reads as TGTGCCAGCAGCGGGTGGACAGGGTTAAACACTGAAGCTTTCTTT.

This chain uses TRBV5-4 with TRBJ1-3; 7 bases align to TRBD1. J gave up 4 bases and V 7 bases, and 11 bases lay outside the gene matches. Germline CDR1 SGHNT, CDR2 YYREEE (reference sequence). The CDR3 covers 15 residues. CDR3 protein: CASAPEGARGNTIYF. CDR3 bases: TGTGCCAGCGCCCCAGAGGGGGCGAGGGGAAACACCATATATTTT. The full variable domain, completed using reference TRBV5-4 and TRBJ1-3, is ETGVTQSPTHLIKTRGQQVTLRCSSQSGHNTVSWYQQALGQGPQFIFQYYREEENGRGNFPPRFSGLQFPNYSSELNVNALELDDSALYLCASAPEGARGNTIYFGEGSWLTVV.

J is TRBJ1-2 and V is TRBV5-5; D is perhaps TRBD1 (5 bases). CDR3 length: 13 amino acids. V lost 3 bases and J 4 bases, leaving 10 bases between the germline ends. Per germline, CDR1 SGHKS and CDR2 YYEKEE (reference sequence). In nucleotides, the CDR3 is TGTGCCAGCAGCTGGCAGGGCGGCTATGGCTACACCTTC. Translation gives CASSWQGGYGYTF.

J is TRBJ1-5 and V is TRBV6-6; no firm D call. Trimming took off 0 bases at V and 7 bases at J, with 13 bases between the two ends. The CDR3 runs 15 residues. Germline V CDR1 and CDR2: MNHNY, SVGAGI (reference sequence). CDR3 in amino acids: CASSYSRRSVQPQHF. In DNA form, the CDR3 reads TGTGCCAGCAGTTACTCGAGGCGAAGTGTCCAGCCCCAGCATTTT.

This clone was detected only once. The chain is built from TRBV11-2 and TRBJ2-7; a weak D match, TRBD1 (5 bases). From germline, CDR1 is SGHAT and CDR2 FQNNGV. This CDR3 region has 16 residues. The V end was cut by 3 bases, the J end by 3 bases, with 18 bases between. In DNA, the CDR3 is TGTGCCAGCAGCTTTATCCAGGGAAATTCCTTCTACGAGCAGTACTTC. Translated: CASSFIQGNSFYEQYF.

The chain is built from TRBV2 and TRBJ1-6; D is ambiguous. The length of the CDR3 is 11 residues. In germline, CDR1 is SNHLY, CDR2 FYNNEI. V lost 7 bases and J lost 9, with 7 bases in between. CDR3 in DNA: TGTGCCAGCATCGGAGCTTCACCCCTCCACTTT. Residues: CASIGASPLHF.

The CDR3 DNA reads as TGTGCCAGCAGTTACTTGGCAGGGTCATCAGATACGCAGTATTTT. Residues: CASSYLAGSSDTQYF. The J gene is TRBJ2-3, the V gene TRBV6-6, with D perhaps TRBD1 (5 bases). Trimming cost V 1 base and J 4 bases, with 12 bases left between them. The CDR3 extends over 15 amino acids. The germline gives CDR1 MNHNY, CDR2 SVGAGI (reference sequence).

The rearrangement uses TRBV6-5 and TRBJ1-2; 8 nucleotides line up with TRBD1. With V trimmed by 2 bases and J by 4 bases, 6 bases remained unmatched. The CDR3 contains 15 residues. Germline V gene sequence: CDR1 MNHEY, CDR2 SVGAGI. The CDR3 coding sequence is TGTGCCAGCAGTTACAGGACAGGGCAGGCCTATGGCTACACCTTC. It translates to CASSYRTGQAYGYTF.

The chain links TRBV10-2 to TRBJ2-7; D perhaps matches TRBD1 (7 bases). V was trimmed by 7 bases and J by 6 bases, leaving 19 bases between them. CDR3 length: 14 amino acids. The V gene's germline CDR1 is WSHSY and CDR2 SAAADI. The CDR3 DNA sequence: TGCGCCAGCAACGTGGGAGGACAGGCCATCGAGCAGTACTTC. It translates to CASNVGGQAIEQYF.

CDR3 DNA sequence: TGCAGTGCTACACACCCGACTGAAGCTTTCTTT. This sequence encodes CSATHPTEAFF. The chain couples TRBV20-1 to TRBJ1-1; no clear D. Trimming took off 4 bases at V and 5 bases at J, with 8 bases between the two ends. The germline gives CDR1 DFQATT, CDR2 SNEGSKA (reference sequence). The length of the CDR3 is 11 residues.

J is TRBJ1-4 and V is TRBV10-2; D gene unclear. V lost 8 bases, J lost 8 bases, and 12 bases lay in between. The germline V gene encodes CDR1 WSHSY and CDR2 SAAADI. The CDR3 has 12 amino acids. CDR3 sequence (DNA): TGCGCCAGCGGTGGGTTGAGGGAAAAACTGTTTTTT. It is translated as CASGGLREKLFF.

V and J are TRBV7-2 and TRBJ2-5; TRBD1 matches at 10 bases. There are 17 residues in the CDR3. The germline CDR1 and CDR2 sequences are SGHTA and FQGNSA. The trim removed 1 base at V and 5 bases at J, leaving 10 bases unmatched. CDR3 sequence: CASSLDFDRGHEETQYF. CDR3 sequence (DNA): TGTGCCAGCAGCTTAGACTTCGACAGGGGGCACGAGGAGACCCAGTACTTC.

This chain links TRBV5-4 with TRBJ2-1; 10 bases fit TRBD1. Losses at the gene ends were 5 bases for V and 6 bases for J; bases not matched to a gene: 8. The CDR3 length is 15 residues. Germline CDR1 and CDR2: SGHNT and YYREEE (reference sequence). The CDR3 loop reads CASRPGTGEFNEQFF. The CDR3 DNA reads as TGTGCCAGCAGGCCCGGGACAGGGGAATTCAATGAGCAGTTCTTC.

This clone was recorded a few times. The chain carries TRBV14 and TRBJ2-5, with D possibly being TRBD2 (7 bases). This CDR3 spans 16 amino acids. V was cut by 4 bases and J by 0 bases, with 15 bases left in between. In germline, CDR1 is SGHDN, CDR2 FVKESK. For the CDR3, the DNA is TGTGCCAGCAGCCCTAGCCCCGGGGGGCACCAAGAGACCCAGTACTTC. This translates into CASSPSPGGHQETQYF.

For the CDR3, the DNA is TGTGCCAGCAGCCAAGCTATACTTCAGGGGAATTCACCCCTCCACTTT. This encodes CASSQAILQGNSPLHF. The gene calls are TRBV4-2 and TRBJ1-6; D possibly corresponds to TRBD1 (6 bases). Germline values: CDR1 LGHNA, CDR2 YNFKEQ. There are 16 residues in the CDR3. Trimming shortened V by 1 base and J by 7 bases, and 14 bases separated the two germline ends.

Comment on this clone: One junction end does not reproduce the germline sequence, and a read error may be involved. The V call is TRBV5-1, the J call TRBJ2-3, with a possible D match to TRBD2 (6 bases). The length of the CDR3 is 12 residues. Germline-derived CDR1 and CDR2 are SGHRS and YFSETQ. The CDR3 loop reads CASSPGLRAQYF. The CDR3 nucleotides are TGTGCCAGCAGCCCCGGACTAAGGGCGCAGTATTTT.

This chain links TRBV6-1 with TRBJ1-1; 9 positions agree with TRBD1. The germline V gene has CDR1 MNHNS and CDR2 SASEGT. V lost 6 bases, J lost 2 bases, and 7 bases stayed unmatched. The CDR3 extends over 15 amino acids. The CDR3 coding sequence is TGTGCCAGCAGCCCCGGGACAGGGCTCAACACTGAAGCTTTCTTT. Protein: CASSPGTGLNTEAFF.

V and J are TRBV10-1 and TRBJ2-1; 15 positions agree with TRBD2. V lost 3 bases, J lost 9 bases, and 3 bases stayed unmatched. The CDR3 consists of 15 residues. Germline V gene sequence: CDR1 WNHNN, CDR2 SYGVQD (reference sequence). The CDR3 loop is CASSEGLAGGGEQFF. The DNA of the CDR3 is TGCGCCAGCAGTGAAGGACTAGCGGGGGGGGGTGAGCAGTTCTTC.

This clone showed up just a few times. As DNA, the CDR3 is TGTGCCAGCAGCTCGACAGGGAACAAAGCTTTCTTT. Encoded protein: CASSSTGNKAFF. The chain carries TRBV9 and TRBJ1-1, with 7 nucleotides matching TRBD1. Trimming removed 4 bases from V and 9 bases from J; junction bases left unmatched: 6. This CDR3 has 12 amino acids. The germline CDR1 and CDR2 sequences are SGDLS and YYNGEE.

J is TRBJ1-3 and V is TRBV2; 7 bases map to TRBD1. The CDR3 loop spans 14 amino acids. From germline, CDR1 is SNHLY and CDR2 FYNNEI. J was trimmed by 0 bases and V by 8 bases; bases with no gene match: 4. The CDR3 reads CASGTAFSGNTIYF. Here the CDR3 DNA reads TGTGCCAGCGGGACAGCCTTCTCTGGAAACACCATATATTTT. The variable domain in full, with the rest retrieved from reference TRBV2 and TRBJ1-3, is EPEVTQTPSHQVTQMGQEVILRCVPISNHLYFYWYRQILGQKVEFLVSFYNNEISEKSEIFDDQFSVERPDGSNFTLKIRSTKLEDSAMYFCASGTAFSGNTIYFGEGSWLTVV.

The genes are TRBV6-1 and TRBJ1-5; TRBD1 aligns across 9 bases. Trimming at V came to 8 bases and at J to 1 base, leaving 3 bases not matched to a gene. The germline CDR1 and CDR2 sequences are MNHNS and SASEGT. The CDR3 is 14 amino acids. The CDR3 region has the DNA TGTGCCAGCGGGACAGGGATCAGCAATCAGCCCCAGCATTTT. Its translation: CASGTGISNQPQHF.

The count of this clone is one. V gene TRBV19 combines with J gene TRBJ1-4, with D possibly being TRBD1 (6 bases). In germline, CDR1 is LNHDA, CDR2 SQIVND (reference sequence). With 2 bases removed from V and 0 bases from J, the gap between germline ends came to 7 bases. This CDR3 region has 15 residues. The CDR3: CASSIRQATNEKLFF. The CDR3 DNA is TGTGCCAGTAGTATACGACAGGCAACTAATGAAAAACTGTTTTTT.

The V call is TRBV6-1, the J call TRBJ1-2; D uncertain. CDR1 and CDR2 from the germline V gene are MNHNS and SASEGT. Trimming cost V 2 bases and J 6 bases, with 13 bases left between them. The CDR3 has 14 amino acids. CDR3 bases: TGTGCCAGCAGTGAATTGTGGCAGGAGGATGGCTACACCTTC. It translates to CASSELWQEDGYTF.

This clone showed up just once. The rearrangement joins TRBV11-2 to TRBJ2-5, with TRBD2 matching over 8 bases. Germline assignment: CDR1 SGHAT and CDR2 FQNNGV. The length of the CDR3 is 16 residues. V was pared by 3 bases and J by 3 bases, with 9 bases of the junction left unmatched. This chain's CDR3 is CASSFVTGGPEETQYF. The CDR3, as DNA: TGTGCCAGCAGCTTTGTTACGGGAGGGCCAGAAGAGACCCAGTACTTC.

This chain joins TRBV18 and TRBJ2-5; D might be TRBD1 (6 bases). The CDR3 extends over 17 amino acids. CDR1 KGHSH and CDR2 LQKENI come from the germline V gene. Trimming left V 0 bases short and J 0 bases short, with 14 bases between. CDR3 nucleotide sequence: TGTGCCAGCTCACCACCGCCTAGGGACAACTACCAAGAGACCCAGTACTTC. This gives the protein CASSPPPRDNYQETQYF.

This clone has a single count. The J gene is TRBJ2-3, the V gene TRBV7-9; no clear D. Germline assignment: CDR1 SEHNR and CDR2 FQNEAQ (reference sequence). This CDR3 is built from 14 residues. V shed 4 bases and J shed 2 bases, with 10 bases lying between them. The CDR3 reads CASSSPNVTDTQYF. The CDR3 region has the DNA TGTGCCAGCAGCTCCCCCAATGTCACAGATACGCAGTATTTT.

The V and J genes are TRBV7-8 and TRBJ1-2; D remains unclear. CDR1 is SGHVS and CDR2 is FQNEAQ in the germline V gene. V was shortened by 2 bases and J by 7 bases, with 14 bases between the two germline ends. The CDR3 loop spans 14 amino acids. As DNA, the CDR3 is TGTGCCAGCAGCTTACTGGGCACGGCGGGTGGCTACACCTTC. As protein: CASSLLGTAGGYTF.

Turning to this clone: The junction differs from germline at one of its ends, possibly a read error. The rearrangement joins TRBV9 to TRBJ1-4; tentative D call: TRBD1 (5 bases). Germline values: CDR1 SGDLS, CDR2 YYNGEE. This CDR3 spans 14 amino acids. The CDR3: CASSVSGTTEKLFF. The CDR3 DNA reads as TGTGCCAGCAGCGTCTCTGGGACTACTGAAAAACTGTTTTTT.

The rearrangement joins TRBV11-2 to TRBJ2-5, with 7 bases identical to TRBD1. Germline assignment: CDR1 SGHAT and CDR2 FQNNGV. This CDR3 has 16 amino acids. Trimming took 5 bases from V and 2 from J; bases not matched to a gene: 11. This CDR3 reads CASSLDDRATQETQYF. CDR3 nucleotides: TGTGCCAGCAGCCTGGACGACAGGGCAACGCAAGAGACCCAGTACTTC.